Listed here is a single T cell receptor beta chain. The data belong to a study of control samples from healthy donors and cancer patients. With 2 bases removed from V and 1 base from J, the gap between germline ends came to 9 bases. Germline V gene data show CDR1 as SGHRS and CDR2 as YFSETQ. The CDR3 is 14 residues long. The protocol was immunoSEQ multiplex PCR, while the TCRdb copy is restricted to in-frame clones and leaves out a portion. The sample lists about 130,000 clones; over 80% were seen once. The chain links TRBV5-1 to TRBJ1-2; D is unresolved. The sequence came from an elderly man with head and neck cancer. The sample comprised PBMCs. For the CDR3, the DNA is TGCGCCAGCAGCTTTTACAGCAGTAACTATGGCTACACCTTC. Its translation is CASSFYSSNYGYTF.